This TCR beta chain was found in a study of blood T cell repertoires in COVID-19. Looking at the study overall: Samples taken during acute and convalescent COVID-19 were collected in the United States, Italy and Spain. PBMCs, B-cell-depleted T cells, or T cells provided the cDNA or gDNA that made up the material.

The authors' processing: Amplification of reference gene primers was used by the study to estimate nucleated cell counts. Data came from immunoSEQ multiplex PCR; TCRdb stores just in-frame clones and leaves some out. V, J and clone size derive from that table, while D and trimming were established from the DNA sequence. The table lists tens of thousands of clones, less than 95% of them singletons. The CDR3 is 16 residues long. Germline V gives CDR1 MNHEY, CDR2 SVGAGI. The V end was cut by 2 bases, the J end by 4 bases, with 18 bases between. The source is a human donor in a cohort sampled during active COVID-19. Sequenced sample: peripheral blood. V gene TRBV6-5 combines with J gene TRBJ2-7; weak D call: TRBD2 (7 bases). The CDR3: CASSYGGAGRSYEQYF. The CDR3 coding sequence is TGTGCCAGCAGTTACGGGGGGGCGGGTAGGTCGTACGAGCAGTACTTC.